This TCR beta chain is from a study of T cell responses to AZD1222 COVID-19 vaccine. General study findings and limits: The peak T cell response came first, and repertoires were sampled only after it. Spike was spanned by vaccine-associated CD4 TCRs, which were dominant at 160-218 and 743-854.

Comment on this clone: Its specificity is unknown.

The V and J ends lost 0 bases and 1 base respectively, with 9 bases between them. The CDR3 has 15 amino acids. Germline values: CDR1 LGHNA, CDR2 YNFKEQ. Some clones are missing from TCRdb's copy, which holds only in-frame ones; the method was immunoSEQ multiplex PCR. The sample contains 210,000 or so clones, roughly 91% of which appear only once. The source of this sequence is an adult in good health. Sequencing was performed on peripheral blood, taken on day 0 of MenACWY control vaccination. The chain carries TRBV4-2 and TRBJ2-5, with D maybe TRBD1 (6 bases). In DNA form, the CDR3 reads TGTGCCAGCAGCCAAGACGGCAGGGGCCAAGAGACCCAGTACTTC. Its translation is CASSQDGRGQETQYF.